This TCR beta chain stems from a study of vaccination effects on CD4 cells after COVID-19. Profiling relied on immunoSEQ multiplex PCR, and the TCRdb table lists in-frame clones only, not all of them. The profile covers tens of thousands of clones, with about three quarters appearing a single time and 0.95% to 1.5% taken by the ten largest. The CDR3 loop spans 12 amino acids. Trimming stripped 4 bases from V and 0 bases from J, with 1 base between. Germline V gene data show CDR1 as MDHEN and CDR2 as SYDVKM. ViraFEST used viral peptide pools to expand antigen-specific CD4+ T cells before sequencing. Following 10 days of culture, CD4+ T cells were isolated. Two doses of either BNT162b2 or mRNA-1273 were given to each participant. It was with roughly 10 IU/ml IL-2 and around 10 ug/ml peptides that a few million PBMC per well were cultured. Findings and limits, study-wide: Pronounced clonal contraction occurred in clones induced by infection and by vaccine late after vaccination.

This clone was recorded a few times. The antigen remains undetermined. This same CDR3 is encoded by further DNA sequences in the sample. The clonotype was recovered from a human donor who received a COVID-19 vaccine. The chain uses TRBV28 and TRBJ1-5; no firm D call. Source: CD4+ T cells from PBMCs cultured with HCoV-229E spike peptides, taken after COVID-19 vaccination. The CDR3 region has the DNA TGTGCCAGCAGTTATAGCAATCAGCCCCAGCATTTT. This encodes CASSYSNQPQHF.